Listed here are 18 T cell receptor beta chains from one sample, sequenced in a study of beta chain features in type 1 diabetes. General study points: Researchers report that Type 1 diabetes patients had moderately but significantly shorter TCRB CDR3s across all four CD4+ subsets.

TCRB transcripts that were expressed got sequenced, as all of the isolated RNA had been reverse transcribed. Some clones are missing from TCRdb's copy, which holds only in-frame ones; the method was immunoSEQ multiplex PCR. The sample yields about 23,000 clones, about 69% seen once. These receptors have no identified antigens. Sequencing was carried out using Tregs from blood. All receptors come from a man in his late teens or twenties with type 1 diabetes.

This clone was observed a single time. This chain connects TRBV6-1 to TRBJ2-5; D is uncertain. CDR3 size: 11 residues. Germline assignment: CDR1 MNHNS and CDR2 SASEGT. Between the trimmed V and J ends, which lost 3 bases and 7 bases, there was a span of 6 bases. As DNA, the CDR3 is TGTGCCAGCAGTGATTTGAGGACCCAGTACTTC. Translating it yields CASSDLRTQYF.

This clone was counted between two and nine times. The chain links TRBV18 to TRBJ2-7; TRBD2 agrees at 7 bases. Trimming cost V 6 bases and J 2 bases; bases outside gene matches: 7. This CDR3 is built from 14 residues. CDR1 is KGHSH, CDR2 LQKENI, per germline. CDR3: CASSGGTATYEQYF. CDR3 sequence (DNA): TGTGCCAGCTCGGGAGGGACCGCGACCTACGAGCAGTACTTC.

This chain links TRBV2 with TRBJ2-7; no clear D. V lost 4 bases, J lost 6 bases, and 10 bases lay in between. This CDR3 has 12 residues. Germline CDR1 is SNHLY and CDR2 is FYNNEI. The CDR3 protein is CASSVIRGEQYF. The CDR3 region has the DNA TGTGCCAGCAGTGTTATCAGAGGCGAGCAGTACTTC.

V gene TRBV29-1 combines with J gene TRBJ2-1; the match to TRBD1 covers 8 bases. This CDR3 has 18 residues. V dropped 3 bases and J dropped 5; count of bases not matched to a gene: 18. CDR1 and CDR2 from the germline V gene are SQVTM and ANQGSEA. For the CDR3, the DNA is TGCAGCGTTGAGATCAGGGGGCTCTTGCGGTCTGTGCACAATGAGCAGTTCTTC. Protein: CSVEIRGLLRSVHNEQFF.

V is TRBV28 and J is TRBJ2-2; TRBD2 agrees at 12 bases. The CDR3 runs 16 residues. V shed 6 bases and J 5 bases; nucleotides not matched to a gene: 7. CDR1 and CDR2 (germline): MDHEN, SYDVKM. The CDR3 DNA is TGTGCCAGCAGGCTAGCGGGGGGGTCGATAACCGGGGAGCTGTTTTTT. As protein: CASRLAGGSITGELFF.

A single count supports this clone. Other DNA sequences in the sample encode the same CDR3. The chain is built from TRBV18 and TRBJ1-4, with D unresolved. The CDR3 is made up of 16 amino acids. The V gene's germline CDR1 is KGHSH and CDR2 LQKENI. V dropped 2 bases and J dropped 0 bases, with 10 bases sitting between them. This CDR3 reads CASSPNRVTTNEKLFF. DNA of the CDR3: TGTGCCAGCTCACCAAACAGAGTTACAACTAATGAAAAACTGTTTTTT.

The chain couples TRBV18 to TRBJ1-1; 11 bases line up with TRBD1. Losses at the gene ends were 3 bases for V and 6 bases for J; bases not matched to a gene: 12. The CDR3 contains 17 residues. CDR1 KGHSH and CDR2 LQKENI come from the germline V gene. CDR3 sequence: CASSPRTGGEFAPEAFF. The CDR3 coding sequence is TGTGCCAGCTCACCTCGGACAGGGGGCGAGTTTGCCCCTGAAGCTTTCTTT.

DNA for the CDR3: TGTGCCAGCAGCTTAGCGGGACAGAGCTCCTATAATTCACCCCTCCACTTT. This encodes CASSLAGQSSYNSPLHF. J is TRBJ1-6 and V is TRBV7-2; TRBD1 agrees at 7 bases. Germline CDR1 SGHTA, CDR2 FQGNSA. This CDR3 has 17 residues. The junction had 2 bases not matched to a gene; V was cut back by 0 bases and J by 0 bases. Variable domain in full (rest from reference TRBV7-2 and TRBJ1-6): GAGVSQSPSNKVTEKGKDVELRCDPISGHTALYWYRQSLGQGLEFLIYFQGNSAPDKSGLPSDRFSAERTGGSVSTLTIQRTQQEDSAVYLCASSLAGQSSYNSPLHFGNGTRLTVT.

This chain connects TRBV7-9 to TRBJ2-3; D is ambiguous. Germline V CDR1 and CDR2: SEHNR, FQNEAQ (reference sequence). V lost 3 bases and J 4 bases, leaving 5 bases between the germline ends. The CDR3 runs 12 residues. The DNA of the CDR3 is TGTGCCAGCAGCTTCGGTCCAGATACGCAGTATTTT. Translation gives CASSFGPDTQYF.

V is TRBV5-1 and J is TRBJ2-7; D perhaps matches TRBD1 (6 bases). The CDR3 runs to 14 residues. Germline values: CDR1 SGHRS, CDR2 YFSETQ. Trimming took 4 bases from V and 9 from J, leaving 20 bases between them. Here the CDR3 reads CASSQYRDTGGQYF. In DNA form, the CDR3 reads TGCGCCAGCAGCCAGTACCGGGACACCGGCGGGCAGTACTTC. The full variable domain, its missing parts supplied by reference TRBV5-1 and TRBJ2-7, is KAGVTQTPRYLIKTRGQQVTLSCSPISGHRSVSWYQQTPGQGLQFLFEYFSETQRNKGNFPGRFSGRQFSNSRSEMNVSTLELGDSALYLCASSQYRDTGGQYFGPGTRLTVT.

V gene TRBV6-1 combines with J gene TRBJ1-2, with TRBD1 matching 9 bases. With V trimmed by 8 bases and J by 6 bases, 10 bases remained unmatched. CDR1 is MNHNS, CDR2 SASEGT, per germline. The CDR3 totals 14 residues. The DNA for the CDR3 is TGTGCCAGCCTTGGGACAGGGTGGGTCCATGGCTACACCTTC. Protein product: CASLGTGWVHGYTF.

The CDR3 reads CASSLGEGTEAFF. Here the CDR3 DNA reads TGTGCCAGCAGCTTAGGTGAGGGCACTGAAGCTTTCTTT. The chain is built from TRBV7-9 and TRBJ1-1; D unresolved. CDR1 is SEHNR, CDR2 FQNEAQ, per germline (reference sequence). Trimming took off 1 base at V and 4 bases at J, with 7 bases between the two ends. The CDR3 sequence is 13 residues long.

This chain's CDR3 is CASRGSGTPSSYNEQFF. As DNA, the CDR3 is TGTGCCAGCAGGGGTAGCGGGACCCCAAGCTCCTACAATGAGCAGTTCTTC. This rearrangement joins TRBV28 to TRBJ2-1; 8 bases match TRBD2. Germline assignment: CDR1 MDHEN and CDR2 SYDVKM. CDR3 length equals 17 residues. V was clipped by 6 bases and J by 0 bases; unmatched bases: 10.

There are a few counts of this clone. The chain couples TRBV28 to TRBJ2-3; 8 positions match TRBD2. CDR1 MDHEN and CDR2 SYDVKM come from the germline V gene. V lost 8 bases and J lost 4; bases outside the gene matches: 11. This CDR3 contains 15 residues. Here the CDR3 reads CASVGGGAGADTQYF. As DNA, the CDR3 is TGTGCCAGCGTCGGGGGGGGCGCGGGGGCAGATACGCAGTATTTT. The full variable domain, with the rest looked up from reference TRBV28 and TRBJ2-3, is DVKVTQSSRYLVKRTGEKVFLECVQDMDHENMFWYRQDPGLGLRLIYFSYDVKMKEKGDIPEGYSVSREKKERFSLILESASTNQTSMYLCASVGGGAGADTQYFGPGTRLTVL.

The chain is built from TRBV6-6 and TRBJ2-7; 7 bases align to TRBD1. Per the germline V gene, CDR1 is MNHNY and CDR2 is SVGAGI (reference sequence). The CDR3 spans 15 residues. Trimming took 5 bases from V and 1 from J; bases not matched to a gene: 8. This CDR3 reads CASSPPNRGSYEQYF. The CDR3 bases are TGTGCCAGCAGTCCCCCCAACAGGGGTTCCTACGAGCAGTACTTC.

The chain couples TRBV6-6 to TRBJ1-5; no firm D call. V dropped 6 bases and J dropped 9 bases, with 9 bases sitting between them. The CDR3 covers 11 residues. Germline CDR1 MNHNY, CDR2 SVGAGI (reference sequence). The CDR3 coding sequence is TGTGCCAGCAGGTCGAGTGGGCCCCAGCATTTT. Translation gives CASRSSGPQHF.

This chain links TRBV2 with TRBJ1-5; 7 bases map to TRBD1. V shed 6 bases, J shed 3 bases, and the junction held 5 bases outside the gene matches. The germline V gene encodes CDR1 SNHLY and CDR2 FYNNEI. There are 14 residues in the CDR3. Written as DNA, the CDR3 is TGTGCCAGCAGCCAAGACAGGGCCAATCAGCCCCAGCATTTT. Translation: CASSQDRANQPQHF.

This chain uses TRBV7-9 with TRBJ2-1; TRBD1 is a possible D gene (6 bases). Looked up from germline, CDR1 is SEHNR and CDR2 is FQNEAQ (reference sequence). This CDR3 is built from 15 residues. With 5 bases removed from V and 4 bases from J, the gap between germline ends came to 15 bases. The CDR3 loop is CASSPDRNRYNEQFF. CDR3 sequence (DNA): TGTGCCAGCAGCCCCGACAGGAACCGATACAATGAGCAGTTCTTC. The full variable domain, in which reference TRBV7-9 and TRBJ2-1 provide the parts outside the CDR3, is DTGVSQNPRHKITKRGQNVTFRCDPISEHNRLYWYRQTLGQGPEFLTYFQNEAQLEKSRLLSDRFSAERPKGSFSTLEIQRTEQGDSAMYLCASSPDRNRYNEQFFGPGTRLTVL.